This entry describes one T cell receptor beta chain. The sample belongs to a study of blood T cell repertoires in COVID-19. About the research overall: Both acute and convalescent COVID-19 samples were obtained from the United States, Italy and Spain. Sources were T cells, B-cell-depleted T cells, or PBMCs; the material itself was cDNA or gDNA.

Seattle's cohort entered during active infection and was followed longitudinally. Study processing details: Nucleated cell counts were estimated from reference gene primer amplification. Measured with immunoSEQ multiplex PCR; TCRdb has only the in-frame clones, and not every one. V, J and clone size derive from that table, while D and trimming were established from the DNA sequence. The sample includes some 130,000 clones, more than 85% of them seen just once. Germline V lookup: CDR1 LNHDA, CDR2 SQIVND (reference sequence). The CDR3 has 13 amino acids. Trimming shortened V by 9 bases and J by 4 bases, and 12 bases separated the two germline ends.

This TCR derives from a man aged 60 to 69 with COVID-19, enrolled during active disease. The V gene is TRBV19, the J gene TRBJ2-2; D is unresolved. The sample comprised peripheral blood. Here the CDR3 DNA reads TGTGCCAGCTCCCCACAGACCACCGGGGAGCTGTTTTTT. Encoded protein: CASSPQTTGELFF.